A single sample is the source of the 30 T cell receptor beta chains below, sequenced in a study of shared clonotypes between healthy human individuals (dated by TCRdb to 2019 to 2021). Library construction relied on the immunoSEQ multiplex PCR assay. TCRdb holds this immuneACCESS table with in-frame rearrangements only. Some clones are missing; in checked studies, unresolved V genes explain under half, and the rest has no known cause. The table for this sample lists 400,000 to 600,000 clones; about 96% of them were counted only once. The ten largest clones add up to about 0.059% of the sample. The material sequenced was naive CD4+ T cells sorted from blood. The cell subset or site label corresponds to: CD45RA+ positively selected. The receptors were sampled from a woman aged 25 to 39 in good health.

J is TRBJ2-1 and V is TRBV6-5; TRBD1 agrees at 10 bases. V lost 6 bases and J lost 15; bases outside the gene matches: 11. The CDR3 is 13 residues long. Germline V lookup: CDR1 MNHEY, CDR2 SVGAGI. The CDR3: CASRRQGAQAPFF. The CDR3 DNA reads TGTGCCAGCAGGCGACAGGGGGCCCAGGCTCCGTTCTTC.

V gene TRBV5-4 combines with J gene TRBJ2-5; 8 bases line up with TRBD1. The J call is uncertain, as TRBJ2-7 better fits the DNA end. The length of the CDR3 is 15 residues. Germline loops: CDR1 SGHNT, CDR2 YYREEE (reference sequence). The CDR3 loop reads CASSPGGQEAYEQYF. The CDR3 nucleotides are TGTGCCAGCAGCCCCGGGGGACAGGAAGCCTACGAGCAGTACTTC.

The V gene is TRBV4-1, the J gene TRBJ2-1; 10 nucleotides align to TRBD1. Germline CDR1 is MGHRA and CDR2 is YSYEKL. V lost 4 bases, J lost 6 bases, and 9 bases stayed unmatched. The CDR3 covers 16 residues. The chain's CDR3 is CASSPRGDRGGNEQFF. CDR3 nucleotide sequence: TGCGCCAGCAGCCCCCGGGGGGACAGGGGTGGCAATGAGCAGTTCTTC.

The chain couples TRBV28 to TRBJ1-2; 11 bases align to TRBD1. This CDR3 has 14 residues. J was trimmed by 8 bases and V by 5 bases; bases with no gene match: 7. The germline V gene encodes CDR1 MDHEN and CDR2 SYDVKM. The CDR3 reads CASSIGQGARGYTF. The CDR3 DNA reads TGTGCCAGCAGTATCGGACAGGGGGCGAGAGGCTACACCTTC.

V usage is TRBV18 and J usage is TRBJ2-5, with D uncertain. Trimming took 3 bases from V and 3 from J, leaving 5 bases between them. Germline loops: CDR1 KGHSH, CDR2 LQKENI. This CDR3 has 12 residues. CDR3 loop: CASSPEEETQYF. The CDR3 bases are TGTGCCAGCTCACCGGAAGAAGAGACCCAGTACTTC. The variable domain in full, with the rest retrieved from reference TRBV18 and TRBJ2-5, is NAGVMQNPRHLVRRRGQEARLRCSPMKGHSHVYWYRQLPEEGLKFMVYLQKENIIDESGMPKERFSAEFPKEGPSILRIQQVVRGDSAAYFCASSPEEETQYFGPGTRLLVL.

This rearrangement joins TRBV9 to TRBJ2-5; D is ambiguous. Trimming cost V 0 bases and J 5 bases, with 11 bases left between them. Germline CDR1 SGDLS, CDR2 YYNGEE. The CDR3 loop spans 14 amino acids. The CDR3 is CASSVEAATETQYF. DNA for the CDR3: TGTGCCAGCAGCGTAGAGGCAGCAACGGAGACCCAGTACTTC.

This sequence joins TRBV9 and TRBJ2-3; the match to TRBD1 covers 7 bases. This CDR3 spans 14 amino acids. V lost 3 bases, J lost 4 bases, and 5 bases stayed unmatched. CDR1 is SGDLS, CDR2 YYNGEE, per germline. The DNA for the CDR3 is TGTGCCAGCAGCGCATACAGGGGCCCAGATACGCAGTATTTT. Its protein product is CASSAYRGPDTQYF.

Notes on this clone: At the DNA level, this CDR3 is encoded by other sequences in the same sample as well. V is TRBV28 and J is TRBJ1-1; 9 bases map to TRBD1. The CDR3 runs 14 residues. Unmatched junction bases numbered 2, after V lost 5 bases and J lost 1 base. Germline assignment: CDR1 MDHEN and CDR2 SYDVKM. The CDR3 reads CASSLGQGNTEAFF. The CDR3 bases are TGTGCCAGCAGTCTGGGACAGGGGAACACTGAAGCTTTCTTT.

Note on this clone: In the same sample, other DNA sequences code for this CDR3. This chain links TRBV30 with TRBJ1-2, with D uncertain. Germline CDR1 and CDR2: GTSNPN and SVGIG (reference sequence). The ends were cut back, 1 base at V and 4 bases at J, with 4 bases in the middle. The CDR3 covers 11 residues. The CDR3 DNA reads TGTGCCTGGAGTGGCGGCTATGGCTACACCTTC. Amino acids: CAWSGGYGYTF.

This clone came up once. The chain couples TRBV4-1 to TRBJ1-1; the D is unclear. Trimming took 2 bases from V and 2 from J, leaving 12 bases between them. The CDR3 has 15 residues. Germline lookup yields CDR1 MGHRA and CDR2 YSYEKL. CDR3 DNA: TGCGCCAGCAGCCAATTGTATAGGCCCAACACTGAAGCTTTCTTT. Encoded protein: CASSQLYRPNTEAFF.

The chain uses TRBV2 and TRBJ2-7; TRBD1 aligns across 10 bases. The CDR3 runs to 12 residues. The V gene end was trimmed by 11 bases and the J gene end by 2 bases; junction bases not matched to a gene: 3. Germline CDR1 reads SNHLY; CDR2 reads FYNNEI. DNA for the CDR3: TGTGCCGGGGGACAGGGGCCCTACGAGCAGTACTTC. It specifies CAGGQGPYEQYF.

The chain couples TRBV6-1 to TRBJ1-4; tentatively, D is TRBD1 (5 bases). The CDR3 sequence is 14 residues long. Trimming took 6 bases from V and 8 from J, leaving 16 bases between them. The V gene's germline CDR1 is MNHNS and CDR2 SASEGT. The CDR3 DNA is TGTGCCAGCAGGGTAAGGGGTGTGAGAGAAAAACTGTTTTTT. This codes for CASRVRGVREKLFF.

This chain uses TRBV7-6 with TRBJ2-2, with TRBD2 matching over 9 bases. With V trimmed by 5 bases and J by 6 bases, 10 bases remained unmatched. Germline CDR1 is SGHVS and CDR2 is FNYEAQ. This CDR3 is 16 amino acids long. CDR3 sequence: CASSPFSGRRAGELFF. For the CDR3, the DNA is TGTGCCAGCAGCCCATTTAGCGGGAGAAGGGCCGGGGAGCTGTTTTTT.

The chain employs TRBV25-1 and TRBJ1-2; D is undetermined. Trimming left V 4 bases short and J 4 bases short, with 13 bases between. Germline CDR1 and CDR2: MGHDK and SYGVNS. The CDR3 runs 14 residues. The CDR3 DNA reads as TGTGCCAGCAGTGGGGTTGCACCCCTCTATGGCTACACCTTC. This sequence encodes CASSGVAPLYGYTF.

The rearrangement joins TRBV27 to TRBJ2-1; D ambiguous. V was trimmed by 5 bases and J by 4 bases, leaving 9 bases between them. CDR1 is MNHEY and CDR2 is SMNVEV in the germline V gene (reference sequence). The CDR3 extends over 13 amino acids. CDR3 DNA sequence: TGTGCCAGCAGTCACTACAGATACAATGAGCAGTTCTTC. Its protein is CASSHYRYNEQFF.

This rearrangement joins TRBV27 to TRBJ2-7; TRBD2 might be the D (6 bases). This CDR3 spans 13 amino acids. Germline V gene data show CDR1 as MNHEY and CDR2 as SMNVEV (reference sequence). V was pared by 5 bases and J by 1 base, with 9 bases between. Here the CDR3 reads CASSGGNSYEQYF. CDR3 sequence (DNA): TGTGCCAGCAGTGGCGGGAATTCCTACGAGCAGTACTTC.

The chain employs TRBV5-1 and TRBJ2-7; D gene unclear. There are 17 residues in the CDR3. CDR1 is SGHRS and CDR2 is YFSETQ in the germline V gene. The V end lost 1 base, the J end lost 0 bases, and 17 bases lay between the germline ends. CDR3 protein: CASSLLTAAGDSYEQYF. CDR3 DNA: TGCGCCAGCAGCTTGTTAACGGCAGCCGGAGACTCCTACGAGCAGTACTTC.

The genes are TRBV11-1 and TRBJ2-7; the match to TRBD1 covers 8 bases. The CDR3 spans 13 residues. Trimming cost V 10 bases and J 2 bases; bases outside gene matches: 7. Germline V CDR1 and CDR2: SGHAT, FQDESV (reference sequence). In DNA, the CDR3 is TGTGCCACCTCGGACAGGGCAACCTACGAGCAGTACTTC. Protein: CATSDRATYEQYF.

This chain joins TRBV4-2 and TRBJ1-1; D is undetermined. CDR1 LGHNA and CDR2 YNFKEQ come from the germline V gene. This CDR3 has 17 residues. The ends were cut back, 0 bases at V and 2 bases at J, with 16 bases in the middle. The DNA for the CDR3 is TGTGCCAGCAGCCAAGATGAGGTGGCACTTATAAACACTGAAGCTTTCTTT. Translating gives CASSQDEVALINTEAFF.

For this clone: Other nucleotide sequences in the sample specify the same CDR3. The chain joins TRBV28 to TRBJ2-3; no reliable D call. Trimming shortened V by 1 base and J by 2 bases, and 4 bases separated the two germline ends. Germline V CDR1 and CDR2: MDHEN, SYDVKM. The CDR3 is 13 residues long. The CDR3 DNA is TGTGCCAGCAGTTTATCTTCCACAGATACGCAGTATTTT. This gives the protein CASSLSSTDTQYF. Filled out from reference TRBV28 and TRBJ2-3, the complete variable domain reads DVKVTQSSRYLVKRTGEKVFLECVQDMDHENMFWYRQDPGLGLRLIYFSYDVKMKEKGDIPEGYSVSREKKERFSLILESASTNQTSMYLCASSLSSTDTQYFGPGTRLTVL.

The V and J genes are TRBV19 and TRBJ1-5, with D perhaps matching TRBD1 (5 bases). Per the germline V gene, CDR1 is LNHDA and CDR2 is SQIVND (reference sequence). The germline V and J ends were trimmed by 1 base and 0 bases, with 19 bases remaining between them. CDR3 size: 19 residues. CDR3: CASSIGFGRVFYSNQPQHF. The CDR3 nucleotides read TGTGCCAGTAGTATAGGTTTTGGCAGGGTCTTCTATAGCAATCAGCCCCAGCATTTT.

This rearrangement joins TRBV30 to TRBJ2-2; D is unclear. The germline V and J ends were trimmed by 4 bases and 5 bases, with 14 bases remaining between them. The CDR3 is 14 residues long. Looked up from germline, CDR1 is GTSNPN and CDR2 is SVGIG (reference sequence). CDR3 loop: CAWKTQEYTGELFF. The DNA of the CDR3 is TGTGCCTGGAAAACTCAGGAATATACCGGGGAGCTGTTTTTT. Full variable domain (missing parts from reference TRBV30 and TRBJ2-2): SQTIHQWPATLVQPVGSPLSLECTVEGTSNPNLYWYRQAAGRGLQLLFYSVGIGQISSEVPQNLSASRPQDRQFILSSKKLLLSDSGFYLCAWKTQEYTGELFFGEGSRLTVL.

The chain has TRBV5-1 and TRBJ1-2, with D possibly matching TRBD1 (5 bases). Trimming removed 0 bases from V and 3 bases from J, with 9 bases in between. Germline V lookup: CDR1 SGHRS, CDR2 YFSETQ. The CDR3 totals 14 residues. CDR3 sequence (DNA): TGCGCCAGCAGCTTGGCAGGGCTTGACTATGGCTACACCTTC. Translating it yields CASSLAGLDYGYTF.

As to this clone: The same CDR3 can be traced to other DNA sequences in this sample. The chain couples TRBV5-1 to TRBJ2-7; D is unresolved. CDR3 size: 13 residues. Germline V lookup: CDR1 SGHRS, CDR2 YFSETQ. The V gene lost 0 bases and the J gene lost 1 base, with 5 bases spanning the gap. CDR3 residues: CASSLDRSYEQYF. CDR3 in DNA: TGCGCCAGCAGCTTGGACAGATCCTACGAGCAGTACTTC.

CDR3 amino acids: CASKRRDRANTGELFF. The CDR3 DNA follows: TGTGCCAGCAAACGAAGGGACAGGGCGAACACCGGGGAGCTGTTTTTT. This rearrangement joins TRBV28 to TRBJ2-2, with 9 positions matching TRBD1. Losses at the gene ends were 7 bases for V and 0 bases for J; bases not matched to a gene: 6. The CDR3 is 16 residues long. In germline, CDR1 is MDHEN, CDR2 SYDVKM.

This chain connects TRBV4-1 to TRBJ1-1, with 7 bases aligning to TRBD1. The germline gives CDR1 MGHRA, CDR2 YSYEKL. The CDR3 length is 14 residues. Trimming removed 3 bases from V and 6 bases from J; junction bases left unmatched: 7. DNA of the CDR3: TGCGCCAGCAGCCACCCCAGGGGGGGAGCTGAAGCTTTCTTT. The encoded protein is CASSHPRGGAEAFF.

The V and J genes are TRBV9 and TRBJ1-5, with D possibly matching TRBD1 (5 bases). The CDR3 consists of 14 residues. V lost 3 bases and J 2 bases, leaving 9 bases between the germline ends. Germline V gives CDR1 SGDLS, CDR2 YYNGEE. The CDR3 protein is CASSAEQGNQPQHF. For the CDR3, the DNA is TGTGCCAGCAGCGCGGAACAGGGCAATCAGCCCCAGCATTTT. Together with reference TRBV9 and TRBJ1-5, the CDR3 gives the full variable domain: DSGVTQTPKHLITATGQRVTLRCSPRSGDLSVYWYQQSLDQGLQFLIQYYNGEERAKGNILERFSAQQFPDLHSELNLSSLELGDSALYFCASSAEQGNQPQHFGDGTRLSIL.

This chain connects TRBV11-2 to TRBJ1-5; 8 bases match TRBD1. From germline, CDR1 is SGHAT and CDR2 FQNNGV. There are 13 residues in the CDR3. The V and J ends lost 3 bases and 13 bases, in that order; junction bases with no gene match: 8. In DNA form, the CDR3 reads TGTGCCAGCAGCTTGACAGGGGCGAGTAGACAGCATTTT. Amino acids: CASSLTGASRQHF.

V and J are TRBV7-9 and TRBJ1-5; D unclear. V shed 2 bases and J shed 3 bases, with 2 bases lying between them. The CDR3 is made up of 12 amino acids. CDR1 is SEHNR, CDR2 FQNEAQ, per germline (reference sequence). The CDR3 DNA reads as TGTGCCAGCAGCTTACCCAATCAGCCCCAGCATTTT. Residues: CASSLPNQPQHF.

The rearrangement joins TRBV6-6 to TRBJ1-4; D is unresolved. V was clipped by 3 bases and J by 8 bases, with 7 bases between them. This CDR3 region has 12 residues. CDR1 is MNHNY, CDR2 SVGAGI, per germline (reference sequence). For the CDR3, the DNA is TGTGCCAGCAGTTATTTCGGCGAAAAACTGTTTTTT. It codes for CASSYFGEKLFF.